This T cell receptor beta chain was found in a study of T cells after yellow fever vaccination. TCRdb re-derived calls from the 5' RACE reads in MiXCR, one entry per CDR3 protein. The sample yields around 300,000 distinct CDR3 sequences, about 4% seen once. V lost 2 bases to trimming and J lost 8 bases, with 18 bases between them. Germline assignment: CDR1 MGHDK and CDR2 SYGVNS. The CDR3 loop spans 15 amino acids. The material sequenced was PBMCs, taken 5 days after the yellow fever booster vaccination. The receptor's source is a man aged 18 to 29 who received the YFV17D yellow fever vaccine. The chain recombines TRBV25-1 with TRBJ1-2; D remains ambiguous. The CDR3, as DNA: TGTGCCAGCAGTGAACCGGGTTCAGTCCCTCGGGGCTACACCTTC. This sequence encodes CASSEPGSVPRGYTF.